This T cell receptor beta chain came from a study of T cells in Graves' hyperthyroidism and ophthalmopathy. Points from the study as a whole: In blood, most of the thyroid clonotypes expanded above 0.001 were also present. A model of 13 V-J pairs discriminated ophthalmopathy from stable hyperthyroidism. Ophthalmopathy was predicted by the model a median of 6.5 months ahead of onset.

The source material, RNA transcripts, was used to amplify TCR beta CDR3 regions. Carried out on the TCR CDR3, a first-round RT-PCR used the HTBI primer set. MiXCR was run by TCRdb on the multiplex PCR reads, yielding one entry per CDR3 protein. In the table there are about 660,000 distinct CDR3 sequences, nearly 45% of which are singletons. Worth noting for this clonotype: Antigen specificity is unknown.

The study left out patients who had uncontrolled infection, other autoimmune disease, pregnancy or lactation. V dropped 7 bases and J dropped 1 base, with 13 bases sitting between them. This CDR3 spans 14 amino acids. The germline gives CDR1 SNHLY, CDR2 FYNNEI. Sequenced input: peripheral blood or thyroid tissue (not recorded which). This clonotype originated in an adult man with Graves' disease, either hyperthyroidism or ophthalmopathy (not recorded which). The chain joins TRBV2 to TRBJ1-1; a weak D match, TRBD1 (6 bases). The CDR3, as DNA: TGTGCCAGCAAAGGACGCAGGGGGAACACTGAAGCTTTCTTT. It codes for CASKGRRGNTEAFF.